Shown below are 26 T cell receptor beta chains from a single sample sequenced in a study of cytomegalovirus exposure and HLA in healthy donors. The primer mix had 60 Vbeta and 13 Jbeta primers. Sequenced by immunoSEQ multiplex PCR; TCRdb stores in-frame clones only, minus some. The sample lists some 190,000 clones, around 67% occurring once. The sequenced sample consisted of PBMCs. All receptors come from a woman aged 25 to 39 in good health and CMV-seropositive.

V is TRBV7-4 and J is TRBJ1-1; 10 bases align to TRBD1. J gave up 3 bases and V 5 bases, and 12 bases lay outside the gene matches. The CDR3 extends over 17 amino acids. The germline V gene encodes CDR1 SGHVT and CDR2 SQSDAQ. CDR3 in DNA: TGTGCCAGCAGCGGGACAGGGGCACCTCTTAGGGACACTGAAGCTTTCTTT. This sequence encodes CASSGTGAPLRDTEAFF. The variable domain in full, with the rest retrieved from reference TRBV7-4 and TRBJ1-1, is GAGVSQSPRYKVAKRGRDVALRCDSISGHVTLYWYRQTLGQGSEVLTYSQSDAQRDKSGRPSGRFSAERPERSVSTLKIQRTEQGDSAVYLCASSGTGAPLRDTEAFFGQGTRLTVV.

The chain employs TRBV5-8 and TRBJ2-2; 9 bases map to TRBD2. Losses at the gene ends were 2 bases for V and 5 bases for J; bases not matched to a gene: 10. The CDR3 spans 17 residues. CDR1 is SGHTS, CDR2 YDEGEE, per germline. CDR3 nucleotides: TGTGCCAGCAGCTTAAGGGTAGCGGGAGTGCGGACCGGGGAGCTGTTTTTT. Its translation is CASSLRVAGVRTGELFF.

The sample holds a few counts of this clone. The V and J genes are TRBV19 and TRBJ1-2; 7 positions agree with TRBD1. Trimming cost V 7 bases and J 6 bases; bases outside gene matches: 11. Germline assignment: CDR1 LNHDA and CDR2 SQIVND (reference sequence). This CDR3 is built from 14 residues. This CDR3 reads CASTAPDRVNGYTF. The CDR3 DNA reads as TGTGCCAGTACGGCCCCCGACAGGGTTAATGGCTACACCTTC. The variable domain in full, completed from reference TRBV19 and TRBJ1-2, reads DGGITQSPKYLFRKEGQNVTLSCEQNLNHDAMYWYRQDPGQGLRLIYYSQIVNDFQKGDIAEGYSVSREKKESFPLTVTSAQKNPTAFYLCASTAPDRVNGYTFGSGTRLTVV.

In DNA, the CDR3 is TGTGCCAGCAGCCTGGACAGACCCTACGAGCAGTACTTC. Protein sequence: CASSLDRPYEQYF. The rearrangement joins TRBV7-6 to TRBJ2-7; a possible D gene is TRBD1 (6 bases). Between the trimmed V and J ends, which lost 5 bases and 2 bases, there was a span of 10 bases. The CDR3 length is 13 residues. The V gene's germline CDR1 is SGHVS and CDR2 FNYEAQ.

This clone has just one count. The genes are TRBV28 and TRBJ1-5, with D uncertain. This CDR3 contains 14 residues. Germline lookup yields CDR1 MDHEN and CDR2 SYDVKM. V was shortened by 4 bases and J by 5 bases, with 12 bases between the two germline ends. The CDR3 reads CASSYPTGDQPQHF. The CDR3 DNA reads TGTGCCAGCAGTTATCCTACGGGAGATCAGCCCCAGCATTTT.

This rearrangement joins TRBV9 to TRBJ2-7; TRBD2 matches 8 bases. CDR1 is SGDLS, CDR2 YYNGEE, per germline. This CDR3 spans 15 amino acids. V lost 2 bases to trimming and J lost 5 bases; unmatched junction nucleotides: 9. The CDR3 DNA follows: TGTGCCAGCAGCGTTTCAGCGGGAGCGGGCGACGAGCAGTACTTC. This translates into CASSVSAGAGDEQYF.

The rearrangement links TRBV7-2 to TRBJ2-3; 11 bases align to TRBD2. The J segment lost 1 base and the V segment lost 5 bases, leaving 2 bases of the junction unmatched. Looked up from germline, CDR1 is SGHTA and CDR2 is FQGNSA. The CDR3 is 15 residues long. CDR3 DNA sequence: TGTGCCAGCAGCACTAGCGGGAGCCGCACAGATACGCAGTATTTT. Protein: CASSTSGSRTDTQYF.

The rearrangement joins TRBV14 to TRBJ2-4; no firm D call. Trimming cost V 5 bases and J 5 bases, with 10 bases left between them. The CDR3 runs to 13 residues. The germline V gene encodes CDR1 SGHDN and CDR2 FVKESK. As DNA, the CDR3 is TGTGCCAGCAGCAGACTCGAGGAAAACATTCAGTACTTC. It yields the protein CASSRLEENIQYF.

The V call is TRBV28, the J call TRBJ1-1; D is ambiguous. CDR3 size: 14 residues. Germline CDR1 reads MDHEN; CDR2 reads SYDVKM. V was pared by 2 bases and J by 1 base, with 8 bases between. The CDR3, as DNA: TGTGCCAGCAGTTTAAGGCGGCAGAACACTGAAGCTTTCTTT. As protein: CASSLRRQNTEAFF.

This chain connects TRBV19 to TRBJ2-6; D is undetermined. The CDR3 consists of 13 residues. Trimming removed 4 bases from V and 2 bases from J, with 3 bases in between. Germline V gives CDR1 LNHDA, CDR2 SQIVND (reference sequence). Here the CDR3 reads CASSTAGANVLTF. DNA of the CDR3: TGTGCCAGTAGTACCGCTGGGGCCAACGTCCTGACTTTC.

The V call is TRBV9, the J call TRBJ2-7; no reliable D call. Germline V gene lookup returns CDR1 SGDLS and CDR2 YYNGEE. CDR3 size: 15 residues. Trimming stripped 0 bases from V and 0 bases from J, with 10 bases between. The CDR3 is CASSVDVGPSYEQYF. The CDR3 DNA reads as TGTGCCAGCAGCGTAGACGTCGGTCCCTCCTACGAGCAGTACTTC.

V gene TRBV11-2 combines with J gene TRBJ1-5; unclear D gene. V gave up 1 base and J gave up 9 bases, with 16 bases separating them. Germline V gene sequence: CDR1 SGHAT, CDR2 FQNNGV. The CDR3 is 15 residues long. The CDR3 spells CASSLGGQASRPQHF. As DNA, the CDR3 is TGTGCCAGCAGCTTAGGCGGGCAGGCATCTCGGCCCCAGCATTTT.

This chain's CDR3 is CATSSDRSSNQPQHF. The CDR3 DNA sequence: TGTGCCACCAGCAGCGATAGGAGTAGCAATCAGCCCCAGCATTTT. The chain employs TRBV15 and TRBJ1-5; no clear D gene. The CDR3 has 15 residues. Germline assignment: CDR1 LNHNV and CDR2 YYDKDF (reference sequence). Trimming left V 3 bases short and J 0 bases short, with 9 bases between.

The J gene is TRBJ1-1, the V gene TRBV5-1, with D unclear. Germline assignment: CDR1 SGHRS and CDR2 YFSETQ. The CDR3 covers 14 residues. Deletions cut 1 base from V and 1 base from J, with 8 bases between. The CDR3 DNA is TGCGCCAGCAGCTTGTATCTAGGGAACACTGAAGCTTTCTTT. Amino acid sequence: CASSLYLGNTEAFF.

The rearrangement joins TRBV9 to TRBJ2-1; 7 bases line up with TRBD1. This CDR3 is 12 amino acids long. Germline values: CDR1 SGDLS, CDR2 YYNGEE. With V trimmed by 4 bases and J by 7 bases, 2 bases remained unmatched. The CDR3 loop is CASSTRGNEQFF. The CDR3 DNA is TGTGCCAGCAGCACCAGGGGGAATGAGCAGTTCTTC. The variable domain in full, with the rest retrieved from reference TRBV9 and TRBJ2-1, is DSGVTQTPKHLITATGQRVTLRCSPRSGDLSVYWYQQSLDQGLQFLIQYYNGEERAKGNILERFSAQQFPDLHSELNLSSLELGDSALYFCASSTRGNEQFFGPGTRLTVL.

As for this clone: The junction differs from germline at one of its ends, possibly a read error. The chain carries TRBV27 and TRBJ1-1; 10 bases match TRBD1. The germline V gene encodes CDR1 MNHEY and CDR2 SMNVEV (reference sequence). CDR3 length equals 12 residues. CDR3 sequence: CASRHDRGLDIF. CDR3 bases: TGTGCCAGCAGACACGACAGGGGGCTGGATATCTTT.

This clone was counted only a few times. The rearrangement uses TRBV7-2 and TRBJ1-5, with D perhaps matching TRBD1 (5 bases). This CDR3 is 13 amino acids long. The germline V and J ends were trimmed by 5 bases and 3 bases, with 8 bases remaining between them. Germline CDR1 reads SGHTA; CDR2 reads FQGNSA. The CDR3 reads CASSRQNNQPQHF. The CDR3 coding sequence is TGTGCCAGCAGCCGACAGAACAATCAGCCCCAGCATTTT.

The CDR3 coding sequence is TGTGCCAGCAGCTTGGAGAAGCTCGGCCGGCGGGAGCAGTACTTC. It is translated as CASSLEKLGRREQYF. This chain joins TRBV5-8 and TRBJ2-7; no definite D call. Per the germline V gene, CDR1 is SGHTS and CDR2 is YDEGEE. V lost 0 bases to trimming and J lost 7 bases, with 17 bases between them. The CDR3 length is 15 residues.

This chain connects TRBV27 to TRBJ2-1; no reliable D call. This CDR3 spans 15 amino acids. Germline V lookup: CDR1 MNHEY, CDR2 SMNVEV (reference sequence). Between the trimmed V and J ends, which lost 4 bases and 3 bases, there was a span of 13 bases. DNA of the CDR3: TGTGCCAGCAGTTCCTTTAGCACCCTCTACAATGAGCAGTTCTTC. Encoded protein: CASSSFSTLYNEQFF.

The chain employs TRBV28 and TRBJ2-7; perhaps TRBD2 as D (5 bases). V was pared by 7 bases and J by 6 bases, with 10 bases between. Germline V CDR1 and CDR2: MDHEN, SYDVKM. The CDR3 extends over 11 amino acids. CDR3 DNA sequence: TGTGCCAGCAACGAGGGCGGCGAGCAGTACTTC. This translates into CASNEGGEQYF.

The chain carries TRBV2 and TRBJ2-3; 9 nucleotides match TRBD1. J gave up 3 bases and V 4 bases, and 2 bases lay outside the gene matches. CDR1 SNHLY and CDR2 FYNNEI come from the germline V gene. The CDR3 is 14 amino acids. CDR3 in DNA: TGTGCCAGCAGTGTACAGGGGGCTACAGATACGCAGTATTTT. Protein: CASSVQGATDTQYF.

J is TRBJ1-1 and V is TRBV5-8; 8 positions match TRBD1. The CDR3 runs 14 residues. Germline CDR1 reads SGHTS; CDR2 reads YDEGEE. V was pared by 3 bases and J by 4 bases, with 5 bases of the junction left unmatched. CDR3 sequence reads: CASSSRQGSTEAFF. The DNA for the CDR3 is TGTGCCAGCAGCTCCAGACAGGGGAGCACTGAAGCTTTCTTT.

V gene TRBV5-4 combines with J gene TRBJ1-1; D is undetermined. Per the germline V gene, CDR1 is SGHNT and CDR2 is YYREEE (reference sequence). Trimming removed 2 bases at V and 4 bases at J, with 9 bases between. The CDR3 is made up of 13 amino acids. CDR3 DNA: TGTGCCAGCAGCTTTACGGTGAGCACTGAAGCTTTCTTT. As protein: CASSFTVSTEAFF.

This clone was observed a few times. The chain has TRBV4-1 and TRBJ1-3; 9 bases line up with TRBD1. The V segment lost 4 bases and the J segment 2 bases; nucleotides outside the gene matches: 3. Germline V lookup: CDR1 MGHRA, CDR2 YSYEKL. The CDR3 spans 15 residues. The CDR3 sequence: CASSRDRGTGNTIYF. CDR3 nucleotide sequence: TGCGCCAGCAGCCGCGACAGGGGGACTGGAAACACCATATATTTT.

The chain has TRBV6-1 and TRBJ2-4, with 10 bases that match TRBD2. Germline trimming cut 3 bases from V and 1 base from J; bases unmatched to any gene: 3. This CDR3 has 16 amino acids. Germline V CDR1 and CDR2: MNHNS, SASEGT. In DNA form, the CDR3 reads TGTGCCAGCAGTGAGGGACTAGCGCGCGCCAAAAACATTCAGTACTTC. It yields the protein CASSEGLARAKNIQYF.

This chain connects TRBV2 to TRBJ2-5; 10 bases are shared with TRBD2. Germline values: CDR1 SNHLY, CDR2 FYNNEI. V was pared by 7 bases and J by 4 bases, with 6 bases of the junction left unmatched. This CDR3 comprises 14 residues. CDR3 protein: CASNSGRGRETQYF. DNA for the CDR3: TGTGCCAGCAACAGCGGGAGGGGAAGAGAGACCCAGTACTTC.